Included here is one T cell receptor (beta chain) sequence, with context. What it recognizes is unknown. Within the sample, other DNA sequences also encode this same CDR3. These data originate in a study of beta chain features in type 1 diabetes. The overall study: Cell yields, gender and age were similar in healthy donors and patients.

Points from the study as a whole: TCRB repertoires of naive, central memory and Treg cells appeared more similar among patients than among healthy donors.

Every isolated RNA sample was fully reverse transcribed, so sequencing captured expressed TCRB transcripts. Data came from immunoSEQ multiplex PCR; TCRdb stores just in-frame clones and leaves some out. The profile covers hundreds of thousands of clones, with approximately 14% appearing a single time and under 8.5% taken by the ten largest. Germline V gene data show CDR1 as SGDLS and CDR2 as YYNGEE. This CDR3 spans 15 amino acids. The V end was cut by 0 bases, the J end by 0 bases, with 8 bases between. One heparinised draw of blood, averaging about 116 mL, came from each donor. The TCR comes from a man aged 25-45 years in good health. This chain joins TRBV9 and TRBJ2-3; D might be TRBD2 (6 bases). The sequenced sample was central memory CD4+ T cells from blood. CDR3 sequence: CASSVVSGSTDTQYF. CDR3 bases: TGTGCCAGCAGCGTAGTTAGCGGAAGCACAGATACGCAGTATTTT.